The 8 T cell receptor beta chains presented below share a single source sample, sequenced in a study of blood T cell repertoires in COVID-19. Libraries were prepared by immunoSEQ multiplex PCR; TCRdb keeps only in-frame clonotypes and omits some of them. The sample consists of 200,000 to 250,000 clones, 84% of them appearing once. The specimen was peripheral blood. These receptors all stem from a man aged 45-65 years with active or convalescent COVID-19.

The chain couples TRBV10-2 to TRBJ1-1; D unresolved. The germline V gene encodes CDR1 WSHSY and CDR2 SAAADI. With 3 bases removed from V and 4 bases from J, the gap between germline ends came to 12 bases. The CDR3 sequence is 14 residues long. The CDR3 sequence: CASSEQLPGTEAFF. CDR3 nucleotide sequence: TGCGCCAGCAGTGAACAGCTTCCAGGCACTGAAGCTTTCTTT.

V usage is TRBV28 and J usage is TRBJ2-2; no clear D. V lost 7 bases to trimming and J lost 1 base, with 7 bases between them. Germline V gene sequence: CDR1 MDHEN, CDR2 SYDVKM. The CDR3 loop spans 13 amino acids. CDR3 bases: TGTGCCAGCACAACGGTGAACACCGGGGAGCTGTTTTTT. Residues: CASTTVNTGELFF.

The J gene is TRBJ1-2, the V gene TRBV4-2; maybe TRBD1 (5 bases). Germline V gene sequence: CDR1 LGHNA, CDR2 YNFKEQ. The CDR3 covers 15 residues. V was cut by 2 bases and J by 1 base, with 11 bases left in between. CDR3 coding DNA: TGTGCCAGCAGCCAATTACCACAGGTTAACTATGGCTACACCTTC. It yields the protein CASSQLPQVNYGYTF.

The chain links TRBV9 to TRBJ1-1; the match to TRBD1 covers 8 bases. The CDR3 totals 13 residues. V trimming: 2 bases; J trimming: 4 bases; junction bases outside the gene matches: 1. Germline CDR1 is SGDLS and CDR2 is YYNGEE. This CDR3 reads CASSVQGATEAFF. DNA of the CDR3: TGTGCCAGCAGCGTTCAGGGGGCCACTGAAGCTTTCTTT.

This clone appeared a single time. V and J are TRBV9 and TRBJ2-2; TRBD1 might be the D (5 bases). V was trimmed by 1 base and J by 7 bases, leaving 8 bases between them. Germline V CDR1 and CDR2: SGDLS, YYNGEE. This CDR3 spans 13 amino acids. CDR3 in DNA: TGTGCCAGCAGCGTACTCACAGGCGGGGAGCTGTTTTTT. Translating it yields CASSVLTGGELFF.

The gene calls are TRBV6-5 and TRBJ2-3, with D possibly TRBD2 on 7 matching bases. The germline gives CDR1 MNHEY, CDR2 SVGAGI. V was trimmed by 6 bases and J by 4 bases, leaving 17 bases between them. The CDR3 is 15 residues long. The CDR3 loop reads CASRSSGGAADTQYF. The CDR3 DNA is TGTGCCAGCAGGTCCTCGGGGGGCGCGGCAGATACGCAGTATTTT.

The V gene is TRBV19, the J gene TRBJ2-2; 10 bases are shared with TRBD1. Per the germline V gene, CDR1 is LNHDA and CDR2 is SQIVND (reference sequence). CDR3 length: 15 residues. The junction had 8 bases not matched to a gene; V was cut back by 7 bases and J by 6 bases. CDR3 sequence reads: CASNPGQGFPGELFF. CDR3 nucleotides: TGTGCCAGTAATCCGGGACAGGGGTTCCCCGGGGAGCTGTTTTTT. The full variable domain, with the rest looked up from reference TRBV19 and TRBJ2-2, is DGGITQSPKYLFRKEGQNVTLSCEQNLNHDAMYWYRQDPGQGLRLIYYSQIVNDFQKGDIAEGYSVSREKKESFPLTVTSAQKNPTAFYLCASNPGQGFPGELFFGEGSRLTVL.

Remarks on this clone: The junction departs from the called germline gene at one end, perhaps through a read error. This chain joins TRBV11-2 and TRBJ2-1; tentative D call: TRBD2 (7 bases). The CDR3 runs to 14 residues. Germline-derived CDR1 and CDR2 are SGHAT and FQNNGV. CDR3 in DNA: TGTGCCAGCAGCTTATTATCGGATGTAGGGGGGGCAATCTTC. Translated: CASSLLSDVGGAIF. Filled out from reference TRBV11-2 and TRBJ2-1, the complete variable domain reads EAGVAQSPRYKIIEKRQSVAFWCNPISGHATLYWYQQILGQGPKLLIQFQNNGVVDDSQLPKDRFSAERLKGVDSTLKIQPAKLEDSAVYLCASSLLSDVGGAIFGPGTRLTVL.